This T cell receptor (beta chain) was found in a study of blood T cell repertoires in COVID-19. The overall study: Some COVID-19 samples were acute and others convalescent; all came from the United States, Italy and Spain.

TCRdb's copy holds only in-frame clones and misses some; the assay was immunoSEQ multiplex PCR. This table holds roughly 160,000 clones, roughly 84% found once. Donors of Cohort 3 who recovered were those that had two negative PCRs, clearance, or symptom resolution. The CDR3 has 16 residues. V shed 0 bases, J shed 4 bases, and the junction held 9 bases outside the gene matches. CDR1 is SGDLS and CDR2 is YYNGEE in the germline V gene. This TCR came from a man aged 60 to 69 who had recovered from COVID-19. The chain links TRBV9 to TRBJ2-5, with 7 nucleotides matching TRBD1. Source material: PBMCs or T cells enriched from blood (not recorded which). The CDR3 DNA is TGTGCCAGCAGCGTAGTAGACACCCCAGGGGGAGAGACCCAGTACTTC. Its translation is CASSVVDTPGGETQYF.